This passage covers 26 T cell receptor beta chains from one sample sequenced in a study of T cell changes during pregnancy in multiple sclerosis. The protocol was immunoSEQ multiplex PCR, while the TCRdb copy is restricted to in-frame clones and leaves out a portion. The sample records some 120,000 clones, approximately 93% being singletons. The sample in question was peripheral blood, obtained before pregnancy. The source is a female donor with multiple sclerosis, enrolled in a pregnancy study.

The rearrangement joins TRBV2 to TRBJ2-7; 8 nucleotides align to TRBD1. This CDR3 is 15 amino acids long. Germline CDR1 is SNHLY and CDR2 is FYNNEI. V shed 3 bases, J shed 3 bases, and the junction held 7 bases outside the gene matches. The CDR3, as DNA: TGTGCCAGCAGTGATACCCAGGGGGCCGGCTACGAGCAGTACTTC. Protein product: CASSDTQGAGYEQYF.

The chain recombines TRBV5-1 with TRBJ2-5, with 15 bases aligning to TRBD2. This CDR3 spans 15 amino acids. Germline V gives CDR1 SGHRS, CDR2 YFSETQ. Trimming took 4 bases from V and 4 from J; bases not matched to a gene: 2. CDR3 in DNA: TGCGCCAGCAGCGCGGGACTAGCGGGGGGAGAGACCCAGTACTTC. It encodes CASSAGLAGGETQYF.

The J gene is TRBJ1-5, the V gene TRBV15, with 9 bases matching TRBD1. V trimming: 1 base; J trimming: 7 bases; junction bases outside the gene matches: 8. The CDR3 is 16 residues long. The germline CDR1 and CDR2 sequences are LNHNV and YYDKDF (reference sequence). The CDR3 sequence is CATSRGVGTGNQPQHF. CDR3 DNA sequence: TGTGCCACCAGCAGAGGTGTCGGGACAGGGAACCAGCCCCAGCATTTT.

The rearrangement links TRBV5-1 to TRBJ2-1; D remains unclear. Trimming stripped 0 bases from V and 3 bases from J, with 7 bases between. CDR1 and CDR2 from the germline V gene are SGHRS and YFSETQ. The CDR3 has 14 residues. The CDR3 loop is CASSLDRSYNEQFF. Written as DNA, the CDR3 is TGCGCCAGCAGCTTGGATCGGAGCTACAATGAGCAGTTCTTC.

V and J are TRBV19 and TRBJ1-2, with D perhaps matching TRBD1 (6 bases). The CDR3 totals 13 residues. Deletions cut 6 bases from V and 3 bases from J, with 11 bases between. Looked up from germline, CDR1 is LNHDA and CDR2 is SQIVND (reference sequence). This chain's CDR3 is CASSPQGDYGYTF. CDR3 sequence (DNA): TGTGCCAGTAGCCCACAGGGAGACTATGGCTACACCTTC. Variable domain in full (rest from reference TRBV19 and TRBJ1-2): DGGITQSPKYLFRKEGQNVTLSCEQNLNHDAMYWYRQDPGQGLRLIYYSQIVNDFQKGDIAEGYSVSREKKESFPLTVTSAQKNPTAFYLCASSPQGDYGYTFGSGTRLTVV.

The chain is built from TRBV7-8 and TRBJ2-7; TRBD1 is a possible D gene (6 bases). Germline assignment: CDR1 SGHVS and CDR2 FQNEAQ. CDR3 size: 11 residues. Trimming pared 6 bases from V and 6 bases from J, leaving 9 bases between. This chain's CDR3 is CASSWGLEQYF. CDR3 coding DNA: TGTGCCAGCAGTTGGGGGCTCGAGCAGTACTTC.

This chain uses TRBV7-8 with TRBJ2-1; 10 nucleotides agree with TRBD2. Germline V CDR1 and CDR2: SGHVS, FQNEAQ. The CDR3 length is 15 residues. V lost 4 bases to trimming and J lost 5 bases; unmatched junction nucleotides: 5. CDR3: CASSSGTSVDNEQFF. The CDR3 bases are TGTGCCAGCAGCTCCGGGACTAGCGTAGACAATGAGCAGTTCTTC. The entire variable domain, with the rest obtained from reference TRBV7-8 and TRBJ2-1, is as follows: GAGVSQSPRYKVAKRGQDVALRCDPISGHVSLFWYQQALGQGPEFLTYFQNEAQLDKSGLPSDRFFAERPEGSVSTLKIQRTQQEDSAVYLCASSSGTSVDNEQFFGPGTRLTVL.

CDR3 sequence (DNA): TGTGCCAGCAGTTTAGGGGCAGGGGAATCCTACGAGCAGTACTTC. Amino acid sequence: CASSLGAGESYEQYF. J is TRBJ2-7 and V is TRBV27; D is possibly TRBD1 (6 bases). Germline-derived CDR1 and CDR2 are MNHEY and SMNVEV (reference sequence). The ends were cut back, 2 bases at V and 1 base at J, with 12 bases in the middle. CDR3 length: 15 residues.

The chain employs TRBV6-6 and TRBJ2-1; D possibly corresponds to TRBD2 (5 bases). The CDR3 runs to 14 residues. Trimming removed 4 bases at V and 8 bases at J, with 15 bases between. Germline-derived CDR1 and CDR2 are MNHNY and SVGAGI (reference sequence). The CDR3 loop reads CASSWETSGDEQFF. Written as DNA, the CDR3 is TGTGCCAGCAGTTGGGAGACGTCTGGGGATGAGCAGTTCTTC.

This sequence joins TRBV9 and TRBJ1-3; D is perhaps TRBD1 (5 bases). This CDR3 contains 15 residues. Germline-derived CDR1 and CDR2 are SGDLS and YYNGEE. V lost 0 bases to trimming and J lost 3 bases, with 10 bases between them. The CDR3 nucleotides read TGTGCCAGCAGCGTAGGCGGGACGCGTGGAAACACCATATATTTT. This translates into CASSVGGTRGNTIYF.

The chain is built from TRBV5-5 and TRBJ1-4; D gene uncertain. The CDR3 contains 11 residues. Germline V gives CDR1 SGHKS, CDR2 YYEKEE (reference sequence). V was shortened by 0 bases and J by 8 bases, with 2 bases between the two germline ends. Here the CDR3 DNA reads TGTGCCAGCAGCTTGGTAGAAAAACTGTTTTTT. It is translated as CASSLVEKLFF.

The chain couples TRBV2 to TRBJ1-5, with 7 bases fitting TRBD1. The CDR3 is 13 residues long. The ends lost 6 bases at V and 4 bases at J; junction bases unmatched: 3. Germline V lookup: CDR1 SNHLY, CDR2 FYNNEI. As DNA, the CDR3 is TGTGCCAGCAGCCGGACAGGTAATCAGCCCCAGCATTTT. As protein: CASSRTGNQPQHF.

The sample holds a few counts of this clone. This sequence joins TRBV19 and TRBJ1-4; possibly TRBD1 for D (6 bases). The CDR3 totals 14 residues. V was pared by 6 bases and J by 7 bases, with 15 bases between. The germline CDR1 and CDR2 sequences are LNHDA and SQIVND (reference sequence). This CDR3 reads CASRQGRGSEKLFF. For the CDR3, the DNA is TGTGCCAGTAGGCAAGGCAGGGGAAGTGAAAAACTGTTTTTT.

The chain uses TRBV6-5 and TRBJ1-3; D gene uncertain. This CDR3 contains 11 residues. The germline V and J ends were trimmed by 7 bases and 4 bases, with 5 bases remaining between them. From germline, CDR1 is MNHEY and CDR2 SVGAGI. The CDR3 here is CASMRGNTIYF. CDR3 nucleotides: TGTGCCAGCATGCGCGGAAACACCATATATTTT.

The chain combines TRBV2 with TRBJ2-7, with TRBD2 matching 13 bases. This CDR3 is built from 15 residues. Germline V gene lookup returns CDR1 SNHLY and CDR2 FYNNEI. The V segment lost 3 bases and the J segment 6 bases; nucleotides outside the gene matches: 5. The CDR3 DNA reads as TGTGCCAGCAGTGATGTGGGGACTAGCGGGACCGAGCAGTACTTC. Translating gives CASSDVGTSGTEQYF.

The rearrangement joins TRBV27 to TRBJ2-7; D is unclear. V was clipped by 3 bases and J by 10 bases, with 13 bases between them. The CDR3 loop spans 12 amino acids. Germline loops: CDR1 MNHEY, CDR2 SMNVEV (reference sequence). CDR3 amino acids: CASSFGSAPQYF. CDR3 nucleotide sequence: TGTGCCAGCAGTTTCGGGTCCGCCCCTCAGTACTTC.

The chain uses TRBV5-5 and TRBJ2-2; possibly TRBD1 for D (5 bases). The CDR3 consists of 13 residues. The V end was cut by 3 bases, the J end by 9 bases, with 12 bases between. Germline V gives CDR1 SGHKS, CDR2 YYEKEE (reference sequence). The CDR3 loop reads CASSSGHFRELFF. In DNA, the CDR3 is TGTGCCAGCAGCTCCGGACATTTTCGGGAGCTGTTTTTT.

The CDR3 sequence: CASSLRGGNEQYF. CDR3 bases: TGCGCCAGCAGCTTGCGGGGGGGGAACGAGCAGTACTTC. The chain is built from TRBV5-1 and TRBJ2-7, with 8 positions matching TRBD2. The ends lost 1 base at V and 5 bases at J; junction bases unmatched: 2. This CDR3 comprises 13 residues. The germline V gene encodes CDR1 SGHRS and CDR2 YFSETQ. The full variable domain, completed using reference TRBV5-1 and TRBJ2-7, is KAGVTQTPRYLIKTRGQQVTLSCSPISGHRSVSWYQQTPGQGLQFLFEYFSETQRNKGNFPGRFSGRQFSNSRSEMNVSTLELGDSALYLCASSLRGGNEQYFGPGTRLTVT.

The rearrangement joins TRBV29-1 to TRBJ1-4, with D possibly being TRBD1 (6 bases). The CDR3 extends over 12 amino acids. Trimming removed 4 bases from V and 6 bases from J, with 9 bases in between. Germline V gene sequence: CDR1 SQVTM, CDR2 ANQGSEA. DNA of the CDR3: TGCAGCGTTGCAGGGGTGGATGAAAAACTGTTTTTT. Amino acid sequence: CSVAGVDEKLFF.

This clone was detected only a few times. The gene calls are TRBV11-2 and TRBJ2-2; 8 nucleotides line up with TRBD2. Germline CDR1 SGHAT, CDR2 FQNNGV. This CDR3 spans 18 amino acids. V trimming: 0 bases; J trimming: 1 base; junction bases outside the gene matches: 7. As DNA, the CDR3 is TGTGCCAGCAGCTTAGAGGCAGGACTAGCACAGAACACCGGGGAGCTGTTTTTT. It specifies CASSLEAGLAQNTGELFF.

The chain links TRBV11-2 to TRBJ2-4; no clear D gene. CDR1 and CDR2 from the germline V gene are SGHAT and FQNNGV. The CDR3 has 15 residues. Deletions cut 1 base from V and 2 bases from J, with 9 bases between. CDR3 nucleotides: TGTGCCAGCAGCTTAGGGGCCTCTCCCAAAAACATTCAGTACTTC. Protein: CASSLGASPKNIQYF.

The chain carries TRBV19 and TRBJ1-1; D not certain. The germline gives CDR1 LNHDA, CDR2 SQIVND (reference sequence). V lost 2 bases, J lost 2 bases, and 21 bases lay in between. CDR3 size: 18 residues. The CDR3 DNA reads TGTGCCAGTAGTATAAGGTTCGATCGGGGTGGGATTAACACTGAAGCTTTCTTT. It translates to CASSIRFDRGGINTEAFF.

The rearrangement links TRBV7-9 to TRBJ1-2; TRBD1 might be the D (5 bases). The CDR3 contains 14 residues. V lost 8 bases to trimming and J lost 0 bases, with 13 bases between them. Germline CDR1 and CDR2: SEHNR and FQNEAQ (reference sequence). CDR3 nucleotides: TGTGCCAGCGTGGGGGGGTTAGCTAACTATGGCTACACCTTC. Amino acids: CASVGGLANYGYTF.

The chain links TRBV9 to TRBJ2-3; 8 bases line up with TRBD2. The CDR3 has 17 amino acids. CDR1 SGDLS and CDR2 YYNGEE come from the germline V gene. The V segment lost 0 bases and the J segment 4 bases; nucleotides outside the gene matches: 10. Here the CDR3 reads CASSVDPPGGAADTQYF. In nucleotides, the CDR3 is TGTGCCAGCAGCGTAGATCCCCCCGGGGGGGCTGCAGATACGCAGTATTTT.

Here the CDR3 reads CASRVDRGYEQYF. The DNA of the CDR3 is TGTGCCAGCAGAGTGGACAGGGGCTACGAGCAGTACTTC. This chain links TRBV6-5 with TRBJ2-7, with 9 bases that match TRBD1. Germline lookup yields CDR1 MNHEY and CDR2 SVGAGI. With V trimmed by 6 bases and J by 3 bases, 3 bases remained unmatched. The CDR3 contains 13 residues.

The gene calls are TRBV19 and TRBJ1-5; the match to TRBD1 covers 7 bases. Germline V gives CDR1 LNHDA, CDR2 SQIVND (reference sequence). The CDR3 covers 14 residues. The V segment lost 5 bases and the J segment 7 bases; nucleotides outside the gene matches: 8. The CDR3: CASSFRQGAQPQHF. CDR3 nucleotide sequence: TGTGCCAGTAGTTTCCGACAGGGAGCCCAGCCCCAGCATTTT.